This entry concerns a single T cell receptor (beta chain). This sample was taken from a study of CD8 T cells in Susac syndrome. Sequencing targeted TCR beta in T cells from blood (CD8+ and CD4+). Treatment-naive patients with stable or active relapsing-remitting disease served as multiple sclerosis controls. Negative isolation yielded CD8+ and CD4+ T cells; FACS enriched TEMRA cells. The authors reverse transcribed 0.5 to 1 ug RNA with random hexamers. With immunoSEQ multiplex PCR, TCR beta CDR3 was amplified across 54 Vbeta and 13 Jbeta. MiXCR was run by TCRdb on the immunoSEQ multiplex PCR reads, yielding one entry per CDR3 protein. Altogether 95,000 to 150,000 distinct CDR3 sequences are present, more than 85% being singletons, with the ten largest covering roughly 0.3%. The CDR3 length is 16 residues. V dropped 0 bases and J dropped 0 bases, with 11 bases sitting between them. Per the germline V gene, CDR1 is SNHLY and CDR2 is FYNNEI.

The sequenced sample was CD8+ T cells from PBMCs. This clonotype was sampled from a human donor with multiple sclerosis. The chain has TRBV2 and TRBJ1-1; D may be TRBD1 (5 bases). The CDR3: CASSEAPGGLNTEAFF. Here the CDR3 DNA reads TGTGCCAGCAGTGAAGCGCCGGGGGGATTGAACACTGAAGCTTTCTTT.